Below are 23 T cell receptor beta chains sequenced from a single sample in a study of blood T cell repertoires in COVID-19. Measured with immunoSEQ multiplex PCR; TCRdb has only the in-frame clones, and not every one. The table has approximately 170,000 clones, around 78% seen once. Input material: PBMCs or T cells enriched from blood (not recorded which). The receptors were gathered from a woman between 50 and 59 years old who had recovered from COVID-19.

This clone occurred once. CDR3 in DNA: TGCGCCAGCAGCTTAGACAGCGTGAACACTGAAGCTTTCTTT. Its protein is CASSLDSVNTEAFF. The chain recombines TRBV5-1 with TRBJ1-1; weak D call: TRBD1 (5 bases). This CDR3 region has 14 residues. Germline V lookup: CDR1 SGHRS, CDR2 YFSETQ. V shed 2 bases and J shed 0 bases, with 8 bases lying between them. The entire variable domain, with the rest obtained from reference TRBV5-1 and TRBJ1-1, is as follows: KAGVTQTPRYLIKTRGQQVTLSCSPISGHRSVSWYQQTPGQGLQFLFEYFSETQRNKGNFPGRFSGRQFSNSRSEMNVSTLELGDSALYLCASSLDSVNTEAFFGQGTRLTVV.

The rearrangement links TRBV6-2 or TRBV6-3 to TRBJ1-5; D not certain. Trimming pared 3 bases from V and 5 bases from J, leaving 11 bases between. The CDR3 has 14 amino acids. Germline CDR1 MNHEY, CDR2 SVGEGT. In DNA, the CDR3 is TGTGCCAGCAGTTATTTCGGCCGGGATCAGCCCCAGCATTTT. It encodes CASSYFGRDQPQHF.

The chain is built from TRBV23-1 and TRBJ2-4; 11 bases fit TRBD1. TRBV23-1 is noted as an ORF with a role that remains uncertain. Germline trimming cut 7 bases from V and 7 bases from J; bases unmatched to any gene: 15. The CDR3 covers 17 residues. The CDR3 region has the DNA TGCGCCAGCACCCCCACGGGGGACAGGGGGTTGAGGAACATTCAGTACTTC. Translated, it gives CASTPTGDRGLRNIQYF.

The rearrangement uses TRBV7-9 and TRBJ2-3, with TRBD1 matching over 9 bases. Germline loops: CDR1 SEHNR, CDR2 FQNEAQ (reference sequence). After removal of 4 bases from V and 3 bases from J, the junction contained 5 bases not matched to a gene. The CDR3 extends over 15 amino acids. The CDR3 region is CASSSGQGRTDTQYF. The CDR3 DNA follows: TGTGCCAGCAGCTCGGGACAGGGAAGGACAGATACGCAGTATTTT.

The table lists this clone with a count of one. This rearrangement joins TRBV6-4 to TRBJ2-1, with 9 bases lining up with TRBD2. CDR1 and CDR2 from the germline V gene are MRHNA and SNTAGT. After removal of 4 bases from V and 8 bases from J, the junction contained 6 bases not matched to a gene. The CDR3 is 14 residues long. Written as DNA, the CDR3 is TGTGCCAGCAGTGTGGGTAGCGGGGGCGATGAGCAGTTCTTC. Protein: CASSVGSGGDEQFF.

The CDR3 loop is CASRLAPGQGGLGNTEAFF. The CDR3 DNA reads TGTGCCAGCAGGCTAGCCCCGGGACAGGGGGGTTTGGGGAACACTGAAGCTTTCTTT. The V call is TRBV2, the J call TRBJ1-1; 11 positions agree with TRBD1. The ends lost 6 bases at V and 1 base at J; junction bases unmatched: 16. The CDR3 has 19 amino acids. Germline assignment: CDR1 SNHLY and CDR2 FYNNEI.

This clone is a singleton in its sample. The gene calls are TRBV6-6 and TRBJ1-6, with TRBD1 as a possible D gene (6 bases). The V gene's germline CDR1 is MNHNY and CDR2 SVGAGI (reference sequence). The CDR3 is 15 residues long. Trimming cost V 5 bases and J 8 bases, with 16 bases left between them. This CDR3 is CASSLEDSSYSPLHF. The CDR3 DNA reads as TGTGCCAGCAGTCTAGAGGACAGTAGTTATTCACCCCTCCACTTT.

DNA for the CDR3: TGTGCCAGCAGTTTAGACATGAACACTGAAGCTTTCTTT. This encodes CASSLDMNTEAFF. The rearrangement uses TRBV5-6 and TRBJ1-1, with D hard to call. The ends were cut back, 5 bases at V and 0 bases at J, with 8 bases in the middle. Per germline, CDR1 SGHDT and CDR2 YYEEEE. The CDR3 has 13 amino acids.

V and J are TRBV15 and TRBJ1-1; 9 positions agree with TRBD1. CDR1 is LNHNV and CDR2 is YYDKDF in the germline V gene (reference sequence). With 4 bases clipped from V and 3 bases from J, the junction kept 6 bases outside the gene matches. The CDR3 length is 15 residues. The chain's CDR3 is CATSKAGTGHTEAFF. The CDR3 DNA reads TGTGCCACCAGCAAAGCAGGGACAGGGCACACTGAAGCTTTCTTT.

The J gene is TRBJ2-2, the V gene TRBV7-3; D unclear. This CDR3 has 12 residues. The V and J ends lost 5 bases and 7 bases respectively, with 8 bases between them. The germline V gene has CDR1 SGHTA and CDR2 FQGTGA. The CDR3 nucleotides read TGTGCCAGCAGCACCGGTTACGGGGAGCTGTTTTTT. Translating gives CASSTGYGELFF.

The DNA for the CDR3 is TGTGCCCCCTCTAAGCGGGGTCAGCCCCAGCATTTT. Amino acids: CAPSKRGQPQHF. The chain is built from TRBV28 and TRBJ1-5; D uncertain. Trimming left V 11 bases short and J 6 bases short, with 14 bases between. The CDR3 is 12 residues long. Per germline, CDR1 MDHEN and CDR2 SYDVKM.

This clone has only a few counts. The rearrangement links TRBV19 to TRBJ1-6; perhaps TRBD1 as D (6 bases). V lost 8 bases and J 4 bases, leaving 15 bases between the germline ends. Germline-derived CDR1 and CDR2 are LNHDA and SQIVND (reference sequence). The CDR3 is 15 residues long. This chain's CDR3 is CASSPSQGYNSPLHF. The DNA of the CDR3 is TGTGCCAGTTCCCCCTCACAGGGTTATAATTCACCCCTCCACTTT. The full variable domain, completed using reference TRBV19 and TRBJ1-6, is DGGITQSPKYLFRKEGQNVTLSCEQNLNHDAMYWYRQDPGQGLRLIYYSQIVNDFQKGDIAEGYSVSREKKESFPLTVTSAQKNPTAFYLCASSPSQGYNSPLHFGNGTRLTVT.

The CDR3 coding sequence is TGTGCCAGCAGCCCCGGCGGGGGTGGGAGCACTGAAGCTTTCTTT. Residues: CASSPGGGGSTEAFF. The chain links TRBV7-2 to TRBJ1-1, with D perhaps matching TRBD1 (5 bases). Germline V lookup: CDR1 SGHTA, CDR2 FQGNSA. V lost 5 bases and J lost 4, with 17 bases in between. The CDR3 extends over 15 amino acids.

Comments on this clone: Different DNA sequences within this sample yield the same CDR3. This chain connects TRBV7-8 to TRBJ2-3; 9 bases fit TRBD2. CDR1 and CDR2 from the germline V gene are SGHVS and FQNEAQ. Losses at the gene ends were 2 bases for V and 4 bases for J; bases not matched to a gene: 7. The CDR3 sequence is 16 residues long. This chain's CDR3 is CASSLFSGRPADTQYF. The CDR3 nucleotides are TGTGCCAGCAGCTTATTTAGCGGGAGACCGGCAGATACGCAGTATTTT.

The chain joins TRBV7-2 to TRBJ2-7; TRBD2 is a possible D gene (5 bases). The CDR3 is made up of 14 amino acids. Germline CDR1 and CDR2: SGHTA and FQGNSA. With 2 bases removed from V and 7 bases from J, the gap between germline ends came to 15 bases. The CDR3: CASSLMAGNGEQYV. CDR3 bases: TGTGCCAGCAGCTTAATGGCGGGTAACGGGGAGCAGTACGTC.

The chain has TRBV12-3 or TRBV12-4 and TRBJ2-5; tentative D call: TRBD1 (5 bases). V was shortened by 7 bases and J by 4 bases, with 13 bases between the two germline ends. This CDR3 has 13 residues. DNA of the CDR3: TGTGCCAGCATGAGGCAGGGCCTAGAGACCCAGTACTTC. Encoded protein: CASMRQGLETQYF.

V usage is TRBV7-9 and J usage is TRBJ1-5, with D unclear. The CDR3 consists of 13 residues. Per germline, CDR1 SEHNR and CDR2 FQNEAQ (reference sequence). Between the trimmed V and J ends, which lost 4 bases and 4 bases, there was a span of 8 bases. DNA for the CDR3: TGTGCCAGCAGCTCCTCGGGAAATCAGCCCCAGCATTTT. This translates into CASSSSGNQPQHF.

The CDR3 here is CAWSAGEAVSQHF. The CDR3 DNA follows: TGTGCCTGGAGTGCGGGAGAAGCCGTGTCCCAGCATTTT. V usage is TRBV30 and J usage is TRBJ1-5; the D is unclear. Germline V gene data show CDR1 as GTSNPN and CDR2 as SVGIG (reference sequence). V lost 1 base and J lost 11, with 15 bases in between. The CDR3 has 13 amino acids.

This chain joins TRBV11-3 and TRBJ1-6, with D possibly TRBD1 on 6 matching bases. The CDR3 has 14 residues. V gave up 1 base and J gave up 7 bases, with 8 bases separating them. Germline CDR1 SGHNT, CDR2 YENEEA. CDR3 residues: CASSLGTDNSPLHF. CDR3 DNA: TGTGCCAGCAGCTTAGGGACAGACAATTCACCCCTCCACTTT.

This chain links TRBV2 with TRBJ1-1; D call uncertain. The V end lost 1 base, the J end lost 10 bases, and 10 bases lay between the germline ends. This CDR3 has 12 amino acids. Germline V gene lookup returns CDR1 SNHLY and CDR2 FYNNEI. CDR3 sequence reads: CASSEGQVSAFF. The CDR3, as DNA: TGTGCCAGCAGTGAAGGCCAGGTCTCAGCTTTCTTT. The whole variable domain, remainder taken from reference TRBV2 and TRBJ1-1, is EPEVTQTPSHQVTQMGQEVILRCVPISNHLYFYWYRQILGQKVEFLVSFYNNEISEKSEIFDDQFSVERPDGSNFTLKIRSTKLEDSAMYFCASSEGQVSAFFGQGTRLTVV.

This clone was picked up one time. This chain links TRBV5-4 with TRBJ1-1; D unclear. Trimming pared 4 bases from V and 2 bases from J, leaving 12 bases between. CDR1 and CDR2 from the germline V gene are SGHNT and YYREEE (reference sequence). CDR3 length equals 14 residues. In DNA, the CDR3 is TGTGCCAGCAGCACCGCCCCGGGAAACACTGAAGCTTTCTTT. Its translation: CASSTAPGNTEAFF.

The chain joins TRBV18 to TRBJ1-3, with TRBD1 matching 9 bases. CDR3 length: 20 amino acids. The germline V gene has CDR1 KGHSH and CDR2 LQKENI. V gave up 3 bases and J gave up 0 bases; unmatched junction bases: 15. CDR3 protein: CASSPLPGQGPAGSGNTIYF. CDR3 nucleotide sequence: TGTGCCAGCTCACCTTTACCGGGACAGGGACCGGCCGGCTCTGGAAACACCATATATTTT.

The V and J genes are TRBV18 and TRBJ1-2, with TRBD1 matching 11 bases. The CDR3 runs 17 residues. The V and J ends lost 1 base and 3 bases, in that order; junction bases with no gene match: 7. Looked up from germline, CDR1 is KGHSH and CDR2 is LQKENI. The CDR3 spells CASSPRGQGVGDYGYTF. The CDR3 DNA reads as TGTGCCAGCTCACCACGGGGACAGGGGGTCGGGGACTATGGCTACACCTTC.